A selection of T cell receptor beta chains follows, all from one sample in a study of shared clonotypes between healthy human individuals. The repertoire was sequenced with immunoSEQ multiplex PCR; TCRdb's copy has only in-frame clones and lacks some. The table includes around 640,000 clones, roughly 95% detected once. Sequencing was done on a sample of naive CD8+ T cells sorted from blood. The receptor source for this set is a woman aged 25-40 years in good health. Both conserved end residues are part of each CDR3. The D gene is left open where the match is weak. The listing skips clone size in some rows; elsewhere it reads once, few, many or a size class.

>.|.|TRBJ1-6|18|TRBV7-9
TGTGCCAGCAGCCCACAAAGAGGGACCACAGATTATAATTCACCCCTCCACTTT
CASSPQRGTTDYNSPLHF
>.|.|TRBJ2-4|19|TRBV28
TGTGCCAGCAGTTTCTTACCCTATTTCATAATTCTAGCCAAAAACATTCAGTACTTC
CASSFLPYFIILAKNIQYF
>.|TRBD1|TRBJ1-2|13|TRBV2
TGTGCCAGCGGGGACAGGGTGGGCTATGGCTACACCTTC
CASGDRVGYGYTF
>.|TRBD2|TRBJ2-2|16|TRBV28
TGTGCCAGCAGTTTAACAGCGGGAGCAAGCACCGGGGAGCTGTTTTTT
CASSLTAGASTGELFF
>.|.|TRBJ2-5|17|TRBV4-2
TGTGCCAGCAGCCAAGAGGGGTGGTTTGCTAGCGAAGAGACCCAGTACTTC
CASSQEGWFASEETQYF
>few|.|TRBJ2-7|13|TRBV2
TGTGCCAGCAGGGGGACTGGCACGGGTGAGCAGTACTTC
CASRGTGTGEQYF
>once|.|TRBJ2-7|14|TRBV5-4
TGTGCCAGCAGCTTGGACAAGAACGTCTACGAGCAGTACTTC
CASSLDKNVYEQYF
>.|TRBD2|TRBJ2-3|16|TRBV19
TGTGCCAGTAGTTCCGTCCCTAGCGGGATCACAGATACGCAGTATTTT
CASSSVPSGITDTQYF
>once|TRBD2|TRBJ2-7|17|TRBV7-8
TGTGCCAGCAGCCCGGGACTAGCGGGAGAGGGCTTCCACGAGCAGTACTTC
CASSPGLAGEGFHEQYF
>.|.|TRBJ2-7|14|TRBV30
TGTGCCTGGACGTACCGGGACGGCGGCCACGAGCAGTACTTC
CAWTYRDGGHEQYF
>.|.|TRBJ2-7|15|TRBV9
TGTGCCAGCAGCCTTGGGACGTCGAGCTCCTACGAGCAGTACTTC
CASSLGTSSSYEQYF
>.|.|TRBJ1-2|12|TRBV5-1
TGCGCCAGCAGCCCCGATGGGTATGGCTACACCTTC
CASSPDGYGYTF
>.|.|TRBJ2-6|18|TRBV7-9
TGTGCCAGCTTGCAGGGGCAAATTATTAAGTCTGGGGCCAACGTCCTGACTTTC
CASLQGQIIKSGANVLTF
>.|.|TRBJ1-1|13|TRBV28
TGTGCCAGCAGCCTAGGGGGGCGGACTGAAGCTTTCTTT
CASSLGGRTEAFF
>.|TRBD2|TRBJ2-1|14|TRBV28
TGTGCCAGCAGTTGGCTAGCGGGAGGGAATGAGCAGTTCTTC
CASSWLAGGNEQFF
>once|TRBD1|TRBJ2-2|18|TRBV7-9
TGTGCCAGCAGCTTAAAACTCCGAGGGACAGCGAACACCGGGGAGCTGTTTTTT
CASSLKLRGTANTGELFF
>.|TRBD2|TRBJ2-5|14|TRBV28
TGTGCCAGCAGTTTCGGACTAGCTTATGAGACCCAGTACTTC
CASSFGLAYETQYF
>.|TRBD1|TRBJ1-1|16|TRBV2
TGTGCCAGCACGGGACAGGGTAGAATCCCTAGAATGGAAGCTTTCTTT
CASTGQGRIPRMEAFF
>.|.|TRBJ1-1|14|TRBV27
TGTGCCAGCAGTTTAAGGTCCGCCAACACTGAAGCTTTCTTT
CASSLRSANTEAFF
>.|.|TRBJ1-3|14|TRBV5-6
TGTGCCAGCAGCTTGGTCCATTCTGGAAACACCATATATTTT
CASSLVHSGNTIYF
>.|.|TRBJ1-6|15|TRBV5-6
TGTGCCAGCAGTTGGGGAGGGGCGCCCAATTCACCCCTCCACTTT
CASSWGGAPNSPLHF
>.|.|TRBJ2-2|20|TRBV10-3
TGTGCCATCAGTGAGTTTTGGGGGGACAATCCGACCTTGAACACCGGGGAGCTGTTTTTT
CAISEFWGDNPTLNTGELFF
>.|.|TRBJ2-1|14|TRBV15
TGTGCCACCAGCAGAGATTGGAAGCCTTATGAGCAGTTCTTC
CATSRDWKPYEQFF
>once|TRBD1|TRBJ1-2|13|TRBV11-2
TGTGCCAGCAGCCCCCCGGGACAGTATGGCTACACCTTC
CASSPPGQYGYTF
>.|.|TRBJ1-2|14|TRBV28
TGTGCCAGCAGTTTATGGCAGGGGTCCTATGGCTACACCTTC
CASSLWQGSYGYTF
>.|TRBD1|TRBJ2-2|14|TRBV27
TGTGCCAGCAGTCCAGGGACAGGGGTTGGGGAGCTGTTTTTT
CASSPGTGVGELFF
>.|.|TRBJ2-7|14|TRBV19
TGTGCCAGTAGTCCCGAACTAGGCGGCTACGAGCAGTACTTC
CASSPELGGYEQYF
>.|.|TRBJ1-3|15|TRBV13
TGTGCCAGCAGCTTAGAGGGGGGAGCAGGAAACACCATATATTTT
CASSLEGGAGNTIYF
>once|.|TRBJ2-4|16|TRBV28
TGTGCCAGCAGTTCGACTTCGGAGTTAGCCAAAAACATTCAGTACTTC
CASSSTSELAKNIQYF